The present T cell receptor beta chain was sequenced within a study of beta chain features in type 1 diabetes. The isolated RNA, all of it, was reverse transcribed, so expressed TCRB transcripts were what got sequenced. TCRdb keeps only in-frame clones here, not all; method: immunoSEQ multiplex PCR. The repertoire includes some 400,000 clones, more than 12% of them detected once, and about 0.019% sits in the top ten. This clone was detected a few times. Germline V CDR1 and CDR2: MDHEN, SYDVKM. V gave up 6 bases and J gave up 7 bases, with 16 bases separating them. There are 14 residues in the CDR3. The receptor was derived from a woman between 18 and 30 years old in good health. J is TRBJ2-1 and V is TRBV28; D gene ambiguous. The sample consisted of naive CD4+ T cells from blood. The CDR3 nucleotides read TGTGCCAGCAGCCTCTCCTGGAGCCAGAATGAGCAGTTCTTC. Protein product: CASSLSWSQNEQFF.